What follows are 16 T cell receptor beta chains derived from one specimen sequenced in a study of CD4 and CD8 cells across lung adenocarcinoma regions. Using its own MiXCR run on the PCR reads, TCRdb lists one record per CDR3 protein. The profile shows tens of thousands of distinct CDR3 sequences, approximately 50% of them singletons. Sequencing was done on a sample of CD8+ T cells from the center of a lung tumor. Receptors originate from a male donor with lung adenocarcinoma. The CD4 and CD8 labels of this study may be unreliable.

This clonotype was seen ten or more times. The DNA of the CDR3 is TGTGCCAGAGCTGAGCGAGGGGAAGCGGCCTCCTACGAGCAGTACTTC. Translated: CARAERGEAASYEQYF. The chain is built from TRBV6-2 or TRBV6-3 and TRBJ2-1; D assignment may be TRBD1 or TRBD2 (5 bases each). The DNA end is more similar to TRBJ2-7, so the J call may be wrong. The germline V gene has CDR1 MNHEY and CDR2 SVGEGT. This CDR3 is 16 amino acids long.

The chain joins TRBV6-5 to TRBJ2-1; 7 bases map to TRBD2. J lost 7 bases, V lost 2 bases, and 5 bases had no gene match. Germline loops: CDR1 MNHEY, CDR2 SVGAGI. The CDR3 totals 14 residues. This CDR3 is CASSYSGGGNEQFF. DNA for the CDR3: TGTGCCAGCAGTTACAGCGGCGGGGGAAATGAGCAGTTCTTC.

Of note for this clonotype: Compared with germline, one end of the junction differs, possibly owing to a read error. The chain employs TRBV6-1 and TRBJ2-3, with D perhaps given as TRBD1 or TRBD2 (5 bases each). This CDR3 contains 14 residues. Germline loops: CDR1 MNHNS, CDR2 SASEGT. The CDR3 bases are TGTGCGGGGAGTGAGGGGCCAAGCACAGATACCCAGTACTTT. Translation gives CAGSEGPSTDTQYF.

This chain uses TRBV6-1 with TRBJ1-3, with TRBD1 identical over 10 bases. CDR1 is MNHNS and CDR2 is SASEGT in the germline V gene. This CDR3 spans 16 amino acids. The junction had 7 bases not matched to a gene; V was cut back by 5 bases and J by 3 bases. CDR3 DNA: TGTGCCAGCAGTCCCACACGGACAGGGGGTGGAAACACCATATATTTT. Protein product: CASSPTRTGGGNTIYF.

On this clonotype itself: The germline gene is not matched at one end of the junction; a read error may be the cause. The J gene is TRBJ2-3, the V gene TRBV6-1; D possibly corresponds to TRBD1 (6 bases). This CDR3 has 16 amino acids. Per the germline V gene, CDR1 is MNHNS and CDR2 is SASEGT. For the CDR3, the DNA is TGTGCCAGCAGGGAAGCCGGGGCAGGGGTCCGGGATACGCAGTACTTT. Translating it yields CASREAGAGVRDTQYF.

In this sample, this clonotype turned up a few times. V usage is TRBV5-8 and J usage is TRBJ2-3; tentatively, D is TRBD1 (5 bases). The V gene's germline CDR1 is SGHTS and CDR2 YDEGEE. The length of the CDR3 is 16 residues. Trimming stripped 2 bases from V and 2 bases from J, with 15 bases between. CDR3 sequence reads: CASSLGSGSSTDTQYF. The CDR3 DNA follows: TGTGCCAGCAGCTTAGGTTCAGGGTCCTCCACAGATACGCAGTATTTT.

This clonotype was recorded at least ten times. The chain carries TRBV4-1 and TRBJ2-2; no reliable D call. This CDR3 is built from 16 residues. Germline values: CDR1 MGHRA, CDR2 YSYEKL. V lost 2 bases to trimming and J lost 6 bases, with 16 bases between them. The CDR3 nucleotides are TGCGCCAGCAGCCAATCGGCGGTAGCATTTGCCGGGGAGCTGTTTTTT. This translates into CASSQSAVAFAGELFF.

In its sample, this clonotype was seen many times. The chain has TRBV4-1 and TRBJ2-1; D is perhaps TRBD2 (6 bases). Trimming removed 1 base at V and 15 bases at J, with 16 bases between. Per the germline V gene, CDR1 is MGHRA and CDR2 is YSYEKL. The CDR3 sequence is 13 residues long. The CDR3 is CASSQARGTALFF. CDR3 nucleotides: TGCGCCAGCAGCCAAGCCCGGGGGACCGCCCTGTTCTTC.

This clonotype was recorded a few times. CDR3 DNA sequence: TGTGCCACATCATGGACAGGGGGGAACGAGCAGTACTTC. This translates into CATSWTGGNEQYF. The chain uses TRBV24-1 and TRBJ2-1; TRBD1 matches at 10 bases. The end of the DNA is better explained by TRBJ2-7, so the J call may be wrong. Germline V gene data show CDR1 as KGHDR and CDR2 as SFDVKD. The CDR3 is 13 residues long.

In the case of this clonotype: At one end, the junction sequence differs from germline, possibly due to a read error. This sequence joins TRBV10-3 and TRBJ2-5, with a tentative D call TRBD2 (7 bases). From germline, CDR1 is ENHRY and CDR2 SYGVKD. CDR3 length: 15 amino acids. CDR3 in DNA: TGTGCCATGGGTGACGGGGGGCGCGGCACAGAGACGCAGTATTTC. This sequence encodes CAMGDGGRGTETQYF.

The gene calls are TRBV4-1 and TRBJ1-3, with D unclear. The CDR3 sequence is 13 residues long. Trimming took 5 bases from V and 6 from J, leaving 11 bases between them. Per the germline V gene, CDR1 is MGHRA and CDR2 is YSYEKL. The CDR3 region has the DNA TGCGCCAGCAGCGCGGGCCCATCAAACACCATATATTTT. It yields the protein CASSAGPSNTIYF.

This clonotype has a count of ten or more. The V gene is TRBV4-1, the J gene TRBJ2-3; D may be TRBD1 or TRBD2 (5 bases each). The CDR3 has 14 residues. Trimming removed 1 base from V and 7 bases from J, with 12 bases in between. Germline loops: CDR1 MGHRA, CDR2 YSYEKL. The CDR3 bases are TGCGCCAGCAGCCAAGTTGGGACGAGGAATACGCAGTATTTT. Residues: CASSQVGTRNTQYF.

The CDR3, as DNA: TGTGCTAGTGGTTTTGGACAGGGGCGCGAGACCCAGTACTTC. Protein: CASGFGQGRETQYF. The V call is TRBV12-5, the J call TRBJ2-5, with TRBD1 matching over 9 bases. J lost 5 bases, V lost 3 bases, and 4 bases had no gene match. Germline V gene lookup returns CDR1 LGHNT and CDR2 FRNRAP. This CDR3 is 14 amino acids long. The full variable domain, its missing parts supplied by reference TRBV12-5 and TRBJ2-5, is DARVTQTPRHKVTEMGQEVTMRCQPILGHNTVFWYRQTMMQGLELLAYFRNRAPLDDSGMPKDRFSAEMPDATLATLKIQPSEPRDSAVYFCASGFGQGRETQYFGPGTRLLVL.

The CDR3 sequence is CASSYSGPDTQYF. In nucleotides, the CDR3 is TGTGCCAGCAGTTACTCCGGCCCAGATACCCAGTACTTC. The rearrangement uses TRBV6-5 and TRBJ2-3, with no clear D. Judging by the DNA end, TRBJ2-5 fits better; the J call may be wrong. Germline V gene data show CDR1 as MNHEY and CDR2 as SVGAGI. The CDR3 covers 13 residues.

This clonotype has at least ten counts. V and J are TRBV4-1 and TRBJ2-2, with TRBD2 identical over 9 bases. The germline gives CDR1 MGHRA, CDR2 YSYEKL. The ends lost 0 bases at V and 5 bases at J; junction bases unmatched: 10. The CDR3 is 18 amino acids. The CDR3 protein is CASSQDVGWSGRTGELFF. The CDR3 DNA follows: TGCGCCAGCAGCCAAGATGTCGGGTGGAGCGGGAGGACCGGGGAGCTGTTTTTT.

The chain links TRBV6-1 to TRBJ2-3; D unresolved. This CDR3 has 13 residues. Germline V lookup: CDR1 MNHNS, CDR2 SASEGT. Trimming removed 5 bases at V and 1 base at J, with 7 bases between. In nucleotides, the CDR3 is TGTGCCAGCAGTCTTTATGGCACAGATACGCAGTATTTT. Protein: CASSLYGTDTQYF.